A single sample is the source of the 5 T cell receptor beta chains below, sequenced in a study of OX40 agonist ivuxolimab in advanced cancers. TCRdb's table, derived via immunoSEQ multiplex PCR, lists solely in-frame clones and lacks some. The data show 55,000 to 75,000 clones, about 88% seen once. The material sequenced was CD4+ or CD8+ T cells sorted from blood, taken in a trial of the OX40 agonist ivuxolimab. Source of these receptors: an adult with an advanced solid tumor such as melanoma, head and neck, liver or kidney cancer.

On this clone itself: Just one base apart from a much larger clone, this may be a read error. This rearrangement joins TRBV28 to TRBJ1-4, with TRBD1 matching over 10 bases. The CDR3 has 13 amino acids. Germline V lookup: CDR1 MDHEN, CDR2 SYDVKM. Trimming removed 10 bases from V and 3 bases from J; junction bases left unmatched: 2. CDR3 in amino acids: CANGQGANEKLFF. CDR3 nucleotide sequence: TGTGCCAACGGACAGGGGGCTAATGAAAAACTGTTTTTT. The full variable domain, in which reference TRBV28 and TRBJ1-4 provide the parts outside the CDR3, is DVKVTQSSRYLVKRTGEKVFLECVQDMDHENMFWYRQDPGLGLRLIYFSYDVKMKEKGDIPEGYSVSREKKERFSLILESASTNQTSMYLCANGQGANEKLFFGSGTQLSVL.

This clone was seen only a few times. The chain employs TRBV4-3 and TRBJ2-1, with TRBD2 matching 8 bases. This CDR3 is built from 16 residues. Trimming cost V 0 bases and J 9 bases; bases outside gene matches: 10. CDR1 is LGHNA and CDR2 is YSLEER in the germline V gene. CDR3 nucleotides: TGCGCCAGCAGCCAAGATACAGGGACTAGGGTCGGTGAGCAGTTCTTC. Translating it yields CASSQDTGTRVGEQFF.

Comment on this clone: This specimen includes other DNA sequences encoding the same CDR3. The chain couples TRBV4-3 to TRBJ1-1; 8 bases match TRBD1. The junction had 4 bases not matched to a gene; V was cut back by 0 bases and J by 4 bases. Germline lookup yields CDR1 LGHNA and CDR2 YSLEER. The length of the CDR3 is 15 residues. The CDR3 region has the DNA TGCGCCAGCAGCCAAGAGGACAGGGAGGGCACTGAAGCTTTCTTT. It encodes CASSQEDREGTEAFF.

The genes are TRBV30 and TRBJ2-1; D perhaps matches TRBD1 (6 bases). Germline CDR1 GTSNPN, CDR2 SVGIG (reference sequence). The CDR3 sequence is 13 residues long. CDR3 protein: CAYRQDLYNEQFF. CDR3 DNA sequence: TGTGCTTACAGACAGGACTTGTACAATGAGCAGTTCTTC. Complete variable domain (other parts from reference TRBV30 and TRBJ2-1): SQTIHQWPATLVQPVGSPLSLECTVEGTSNPNLYWYRQAAGRGLQLLFYSVGIGQISSEVPQNLSASRPQDRQFILSSKKLLLSDSGFYLCAYRQDLYNEQFFGPGTRLTVL.

This chain connects TRBV19 to TRBJ2-3; unclear D gene. This CDR3 has 13 residues. Germline V CDR1 and CDR2: LNHDA, SQIVND (reference sequence). V was trimmed by 4 bases and J by 2 bases, leaving 7 bases between them. The chain's CDR3 is CASSKGTTDTQYF. DNA of the CDR3: TGTGCCAGTAGTAAGGGTACCACAGATACGCAGTATTTT. Combining the CDR3 with reference TRBV19 and TRBJ2-3 gives the whole variable domain DGGITQSPKYLFRKEGQNVTLSCEQNLNHDAMYWYRQDPGQGLRLIYYSQIVNDFQKGDIAEGYSVSREKKESFPLTVTSAQKNPTAFYLCASSKGTTDTQYFGPGTRLTVL.